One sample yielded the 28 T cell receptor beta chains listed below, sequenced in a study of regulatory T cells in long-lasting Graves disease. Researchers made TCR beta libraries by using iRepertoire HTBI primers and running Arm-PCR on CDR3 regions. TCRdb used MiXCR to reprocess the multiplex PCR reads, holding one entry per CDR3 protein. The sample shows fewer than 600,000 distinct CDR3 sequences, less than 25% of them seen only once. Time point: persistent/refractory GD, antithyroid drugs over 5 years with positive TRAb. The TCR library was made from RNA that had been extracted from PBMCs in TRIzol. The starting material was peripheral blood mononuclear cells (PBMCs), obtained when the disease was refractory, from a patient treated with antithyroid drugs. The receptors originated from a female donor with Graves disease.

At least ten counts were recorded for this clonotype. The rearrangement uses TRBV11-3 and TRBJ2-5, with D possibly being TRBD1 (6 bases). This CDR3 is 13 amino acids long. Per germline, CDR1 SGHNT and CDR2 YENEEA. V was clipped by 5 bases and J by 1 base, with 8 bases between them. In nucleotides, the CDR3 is TGTGCCAGCAGCAAGGACAGCCAAGAGACCCAGTACTTC. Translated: CASSKDSQETQYF.

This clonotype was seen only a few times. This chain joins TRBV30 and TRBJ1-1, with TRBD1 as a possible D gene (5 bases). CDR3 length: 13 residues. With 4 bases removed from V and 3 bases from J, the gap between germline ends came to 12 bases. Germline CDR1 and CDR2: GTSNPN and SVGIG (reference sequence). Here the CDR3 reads CAWTGTGDTEAFF. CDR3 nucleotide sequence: TGTGCCTGGACCGGGACCGGGGACACTGAAGCTTTCTTT.

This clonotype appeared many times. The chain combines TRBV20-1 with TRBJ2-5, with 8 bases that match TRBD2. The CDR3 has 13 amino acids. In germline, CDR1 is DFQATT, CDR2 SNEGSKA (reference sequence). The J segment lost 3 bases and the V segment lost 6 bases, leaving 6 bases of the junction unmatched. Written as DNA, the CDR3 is TGCAGTGCCCACGGGGGGGGCGAAGAGACCCAGTACTTC. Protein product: CSAHGGGEETQYF.

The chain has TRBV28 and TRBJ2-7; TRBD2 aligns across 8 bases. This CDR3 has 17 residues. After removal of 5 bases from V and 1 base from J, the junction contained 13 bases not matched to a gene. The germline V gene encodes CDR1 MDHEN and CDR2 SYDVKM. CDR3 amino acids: CASSLGLALDISYEQYF. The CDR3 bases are TGTGCCAGCAGTCTAGGACTAGCCCTAGACATTTCCTACGAGCAGTACTTC.

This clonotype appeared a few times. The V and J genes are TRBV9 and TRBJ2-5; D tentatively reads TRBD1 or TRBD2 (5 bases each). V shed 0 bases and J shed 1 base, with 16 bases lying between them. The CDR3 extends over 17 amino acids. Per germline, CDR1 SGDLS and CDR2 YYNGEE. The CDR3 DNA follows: TGTGCCAGCAGCGTAGGTTTGCGAGGGGCAGTCCAAGAGACCCAGTACTTC. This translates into CASSVGLRGAVQETQYF.

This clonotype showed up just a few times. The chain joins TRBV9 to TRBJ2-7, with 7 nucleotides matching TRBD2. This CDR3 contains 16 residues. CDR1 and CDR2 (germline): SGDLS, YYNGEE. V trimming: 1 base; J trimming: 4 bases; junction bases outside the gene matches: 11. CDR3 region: CASSVQGGRAVYEQYF. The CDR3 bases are TGTGCCAGCAGCGTACAGGGAGGGAGGGCCGTTTACGAGCAGTACTTC.

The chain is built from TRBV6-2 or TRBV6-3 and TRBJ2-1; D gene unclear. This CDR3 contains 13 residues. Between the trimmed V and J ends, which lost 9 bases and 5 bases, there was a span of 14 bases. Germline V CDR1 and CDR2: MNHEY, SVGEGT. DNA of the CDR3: TGTGCCAGTAAACGCCAGCAGCACAATGAGCAGTTCTTC. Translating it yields CASKRQQHNEQFF.

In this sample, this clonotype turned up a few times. The CDR3 reads CASSSTSMNTEAFF. CDR3 in DNA: TGCGCCAGCAGCTCGACAAGCATGAACACTGAAGCTTTCTTT. V is TRBV5-1 and J is TRBJ1-1; no clear D gene. CDR1 is SGHRS, CDR2 YFSETQ, per germline. The CDR3 runs 14 residues. The ends were cut back, 3 bases at V and 0 bases at J, with 9 bases in the middle.

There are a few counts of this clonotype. The CDR3 region has the DNA TGTGCCAGCAGCTTTAGTGAGACAGCCCGCCCAAGGGAGCAGTACTTC. It is translated as CASSFSETARPREQYF. The rearrangement links TRBV7-2 to TRBJ2-7; maybe TRBD1 (5 bases). From germline, CDR1 is SGHTA and CDR2 FQGNSA. This CDR3 is built from 16 residues. Trimming shortened V by 3 bases and J by 7 bases, and 22 bases separated the two germline ends.

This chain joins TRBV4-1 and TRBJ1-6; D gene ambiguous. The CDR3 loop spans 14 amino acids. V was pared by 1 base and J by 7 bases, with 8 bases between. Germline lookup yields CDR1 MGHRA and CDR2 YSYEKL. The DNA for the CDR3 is TGCGCCAGCAGCCAAGTGGGAGAGAATTCACCCCTCCACTTT. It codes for CASSQVGENSPLHF.

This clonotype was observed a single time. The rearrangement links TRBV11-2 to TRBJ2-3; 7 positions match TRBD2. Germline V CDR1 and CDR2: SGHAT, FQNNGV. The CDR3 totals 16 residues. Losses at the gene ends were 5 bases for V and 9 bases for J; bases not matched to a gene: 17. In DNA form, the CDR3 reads TGTGCCAGCAGCCCATTGGCGGGAGAGACCGGCGGCACGCAGTATTTT. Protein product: CASSPLAGETGGTQYF.

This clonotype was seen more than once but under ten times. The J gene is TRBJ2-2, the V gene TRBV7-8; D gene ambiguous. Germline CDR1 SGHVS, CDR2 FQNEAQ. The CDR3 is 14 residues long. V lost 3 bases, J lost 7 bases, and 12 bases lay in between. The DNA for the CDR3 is TGTGCCAGCAGCTTGCGACCCGACCGCGGGGAGCTGTTTTTT. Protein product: CASSLRPDRGELFF. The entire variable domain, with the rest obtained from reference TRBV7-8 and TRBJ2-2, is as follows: GAGVSQSPRYKVAKRGQDVALRCDPISGHVSLFWYQQALGQGPEFLTYFQNEAQLDKSGLPSDRFFAERPEGSVSTLKIQRTQQEDSAVYLCASSLRPDRGELFFGEGSRLTVL.

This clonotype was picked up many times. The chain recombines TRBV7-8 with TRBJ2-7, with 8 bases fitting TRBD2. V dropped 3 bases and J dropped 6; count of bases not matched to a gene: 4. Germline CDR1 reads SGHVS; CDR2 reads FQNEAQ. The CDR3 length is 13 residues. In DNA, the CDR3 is TGTGCCAGCAGCTTCCGGGAGGGCGGCGAGCAGTACTTC. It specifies CASSFREGGEQYF.

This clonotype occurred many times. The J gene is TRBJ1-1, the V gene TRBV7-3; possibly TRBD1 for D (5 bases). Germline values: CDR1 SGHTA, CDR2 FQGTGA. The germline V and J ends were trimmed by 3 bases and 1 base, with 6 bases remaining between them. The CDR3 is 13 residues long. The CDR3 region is CASSFGANTEAFF. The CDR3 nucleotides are TGTGCCAGCAGCTTTGGGGCGAACACTGAAGCTTTCTTT.

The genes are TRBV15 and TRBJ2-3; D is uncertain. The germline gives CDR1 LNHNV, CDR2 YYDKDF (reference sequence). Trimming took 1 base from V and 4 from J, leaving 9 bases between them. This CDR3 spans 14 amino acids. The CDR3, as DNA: TGTGCCACCAGCAGAGTCCGCAGAGCAGATACGCAGTATTTT. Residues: CATSRVRRADTQYF.

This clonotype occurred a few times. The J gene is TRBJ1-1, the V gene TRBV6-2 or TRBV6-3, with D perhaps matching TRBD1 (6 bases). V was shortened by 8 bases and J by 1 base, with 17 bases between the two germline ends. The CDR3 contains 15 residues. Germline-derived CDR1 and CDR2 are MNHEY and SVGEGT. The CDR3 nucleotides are TGTGCCAGCTTCACCCACGGGGGGGCGAACACTGAAGCTTTCTTT. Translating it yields CASFTHGGANTEAFF.

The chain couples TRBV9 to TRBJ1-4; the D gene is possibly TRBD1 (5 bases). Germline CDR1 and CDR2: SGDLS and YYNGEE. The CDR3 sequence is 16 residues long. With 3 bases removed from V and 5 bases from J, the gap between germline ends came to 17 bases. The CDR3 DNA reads TGTGCCAGCAGCGCGGGGACCGATCAAAGGAATGAAAAACTGTTTTTT. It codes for CASSAGTDQRNEKLFF.

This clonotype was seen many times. The CDR3 spells CSAKRLQETQYF. CDR3 coding DNA: TGCAGTGCTAAGCGGCTCCAAGAGACCCAGTACTTC. This chain joins TRBV20-1 and TRBJ2-5, with D possibly matching TRBD2 (5 bases). The CDR3 spans 12 residues. V shed 4 bases and J shed 1 base, with 7 bases lying between them. Germline assignment: CDR1 DFQATT and CDR2 SNEGSKA (reference sequence).

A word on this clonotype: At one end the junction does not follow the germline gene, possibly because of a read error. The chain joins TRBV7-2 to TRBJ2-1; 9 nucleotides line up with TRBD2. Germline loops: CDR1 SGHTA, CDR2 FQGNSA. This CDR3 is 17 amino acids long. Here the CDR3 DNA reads TGTGCCAGCAGCTCGTTTAGTAGCGGGAGATTCCACAATGGGCAGTTCTTC. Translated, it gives CASSSFSSGRFHNGQFF.

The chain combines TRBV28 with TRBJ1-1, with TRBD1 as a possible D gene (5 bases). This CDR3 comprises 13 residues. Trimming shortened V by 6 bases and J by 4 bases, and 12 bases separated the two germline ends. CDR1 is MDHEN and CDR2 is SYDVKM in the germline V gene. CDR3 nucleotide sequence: TGTGCCAGCAGCTTAGGACACACCACTGAAGCTTTCTTT. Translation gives CASSLGHTTEAFF.

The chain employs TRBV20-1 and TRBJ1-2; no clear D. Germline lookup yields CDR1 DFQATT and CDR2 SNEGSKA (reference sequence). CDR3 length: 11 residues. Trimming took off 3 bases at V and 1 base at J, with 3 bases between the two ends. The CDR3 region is CSASGNYGYTF. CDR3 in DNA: TGCAGTGCTAGTGGTAACTATGGCTACACCTTC.

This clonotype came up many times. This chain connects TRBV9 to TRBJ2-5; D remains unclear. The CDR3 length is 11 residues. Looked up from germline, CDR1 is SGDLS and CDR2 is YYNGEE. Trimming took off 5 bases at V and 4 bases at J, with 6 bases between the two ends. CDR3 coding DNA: TGTGCCAGCAGTGTACGAGAGACCCAGTACTTC. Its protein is CASSVRETQYF.

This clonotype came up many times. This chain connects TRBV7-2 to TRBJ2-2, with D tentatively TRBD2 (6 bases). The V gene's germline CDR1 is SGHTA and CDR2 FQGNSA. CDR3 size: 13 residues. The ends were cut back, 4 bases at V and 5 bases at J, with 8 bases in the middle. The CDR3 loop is CASSSAGTGELFF. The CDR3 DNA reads TGTGCCAGCAGCTCTGCGGGGACCGGGGAGCTGTTTTTT.

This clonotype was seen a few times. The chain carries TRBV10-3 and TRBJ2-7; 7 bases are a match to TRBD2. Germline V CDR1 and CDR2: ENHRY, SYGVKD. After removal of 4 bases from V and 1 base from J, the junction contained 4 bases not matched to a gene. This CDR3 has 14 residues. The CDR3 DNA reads TGTGCCATCAGTGGGGCTAGCGGTTCCTACGAGCAGTACTTC. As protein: CAISGASGSYEQYF.

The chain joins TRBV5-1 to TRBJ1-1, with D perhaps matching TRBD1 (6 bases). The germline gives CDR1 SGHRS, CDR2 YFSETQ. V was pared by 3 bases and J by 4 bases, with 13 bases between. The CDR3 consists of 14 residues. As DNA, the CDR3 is TGCGCCAGCAGCTGGGACAAGGACGGCACTGAAGCTTTCTTT. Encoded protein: CASSWDKDGTEAFF. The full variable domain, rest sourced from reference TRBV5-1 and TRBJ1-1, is KAGVTQTPRYLIKTRGQQVTLSCSPISGHRSVSWYQQTPGQGLQFLFEYFSETQRNKGNFPGRFSGRQFSNSRSEMNVSTLELGDSALYLCASSWDKDGTEAFFGQGTRLTVV.

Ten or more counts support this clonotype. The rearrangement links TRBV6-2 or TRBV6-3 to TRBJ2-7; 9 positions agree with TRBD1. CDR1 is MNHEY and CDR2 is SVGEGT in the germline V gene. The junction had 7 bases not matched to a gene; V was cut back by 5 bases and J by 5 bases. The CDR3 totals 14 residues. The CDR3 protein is CASSALTGGDEQYF. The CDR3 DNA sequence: TGTGCCAGCAGTGCCTTGACAGGGGGGGACGAGCAGTACTTC.

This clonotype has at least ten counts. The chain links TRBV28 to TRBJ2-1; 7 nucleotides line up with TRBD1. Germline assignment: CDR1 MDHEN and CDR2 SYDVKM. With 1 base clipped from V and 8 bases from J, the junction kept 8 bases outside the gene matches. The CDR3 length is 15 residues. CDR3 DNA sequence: TGTGCCAGCAGTTTATCAGGGGGAAGTTCGGATGAGCAGTTCTTC. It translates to CASSLSGGSSDEQFF.

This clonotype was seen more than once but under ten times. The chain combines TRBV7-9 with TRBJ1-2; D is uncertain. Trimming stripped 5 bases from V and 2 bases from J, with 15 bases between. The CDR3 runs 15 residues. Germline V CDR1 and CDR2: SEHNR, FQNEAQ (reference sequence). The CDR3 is CASSTSWELNYGYTF. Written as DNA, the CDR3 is TGTGCCAGCAGCACCTCCTGGGAGCTGAACTATGGCTACACCTTC.